This T cell receptor (beta chain) was recovered during a study of blood T cell repertoires in COVID-19. Study-wide background: Acute and convalescent COVID-19 specimens originated in the United States, Italy and Spain. PBMCs, B-cell-depleted T cells, or T cells provided the cDNA or gDNA that made up the material.

This clone was counted once. This table comes from immunoSEQ multiplex PCR, and its TCRdb copy is limited to in-frame clones, with some not included. The table includes about 160,000 clones, approximately 83% detected once. Sequences were obtained from peripheral blood. This clonotype was sampled from a woman aged 55-70 years with acute or convalescent COVID-19.

The DNA for the CDR3 is TGCGCCAGCAGTGAGTGGACACCGAACACCGGGGAGCTGTTTTTT. It yields the protein CASSEWTPNTGELFF. The chain uses TRBV10-2 and TRBJ2-2, with D tentatively TRBD1 (5 bases). The CDR3 has 15 amino acids. Germline V gene data show CDR1 as WSHSY and CDR2 as SAAADI. Trimming removed 1 base at V and 0 bases at J, with 6 bases between.